This entry is about one T cell receptor beta chain. No antigen is known for it. With 3 bases clipped from V and 15 bases from J, the junction kept 13 bases outside the gene matches. The V gene's germline CDR1 is SGHDT and CDR2 YYEEEE. The CDR3 contains 15 residues. The record originates from a study of cytomegalovirus exposure and HLA in healthy donors. Study-wide findings and caveats: At a 0.05 false discovery rate, a later analysis found 18,000 or so TCR beta sequences to be associated with HLA alleles. In an earlier analysis, in roughly 580 donors, most V segments appeared productive either ~87% or ~30% of the time.

The study ran its PCR with 60 Vbeta and 13 Jbeta primers. Profiled with immunoSEQ multiplex PCR; TCRdb holds only in-frame clones, not every one. This table has 75,000 to 95,000 clones, 70% to 90% appearing once. The specimen sequenced was PBMCs. The receptor's source is a young man in good health and CMV-seronegative. V gene TRBV5-6 combines with J gene TRBJ2-1; 12 bases agree with TRBD2. The CDR3 loop is CASSSKGLAGGGRFF. In DNA form, the CDR3 reads TGTGCCAGCAGCTCGAAGGGGCTAGCGGGAGGGGGTCGGTTCTTC.